The 16 T cell receptor beta chains presented below share a single source sample, sequenced in a study of T cells in Graves' hyperthyroidism and ophthalmopathy. What was amplified from RNA transcripts were TCR beta CDR3 regions. The study used the HTBI primer set for a first-round RT-PCR of the TCR CDR3. One entry per CDR3 protein, called by TCRdb with MiXCR from the multiplex PCR reads. Counted here are approximately 100,000 distinct CDR3 sequences, approximately 42% occurring once; the ten biggest clones make up about a tenth. Input material: peripheral blood or thyroid tissue (not recorded which). The source of these receptors is a woman in her twenties or thirties with Graves' hyperthyroidism.

This clonotype was seen a single time. V usage is TRBV10-2 and J usage is TRBJ2-2, with 10 bases aligning to TRBD2. V lost 6 bases and J lost 0; bases outside the gene matches: 4. Germline CDR1 reads WSHSY; CDR2 reads SAAADI. The CDR3 contains 16 residues. The CDR3 protein is CASSRTSGTNTGELFF. The CDR3 DNA reads TGCGCCAGCAGCCGAACTAGCGGGACGAACACCGGGGAGCTGTTTTTT.

Regarding this clonotype: A much larger clone differs from this one at a single base, so this may be a read error. The conserved closing phenylalanine or tryptophan is absent in this CDR3, likely reflecting a read error. The chain has TRBV5-1 and TRBJ1-2, with D maybe TRBD1 (6 bases). The CDR3 length is 16 residues. Trimming took 1 base from V and 5 from J, leaving 18 bases between them. Germline V gene lookup returns CDR1 SGHRS and CDR2 YFSETQ. The CDR3 sequence: CASSLMRRGAGYGYTV. As DNA, the CDR3 is TGCGCCAGCAGCTTGATGAGGCGGGGGGCCGGGTATGGCTACACCGTC.

This clonotype is a singleton in its sample. The chain recombines TRBV20-1 with TRBJ1-6; weak D call: TRBD1 (5 bases). Per the germline V gene, CDR1 is DFQATT and CDR2 is SNEGSKA (reference sequence). V lost 0 bases and J 8 bases, leaving 11 bases between the germline ends. The CDR3 totals 14 residues. As DNA, the CDR3 is TGCAGTGCTAGAGATCTCAGGGCCGATTCACCCCTCCACTTT. This codes for CSARDLRADSPLHF.

In the case of this clonotype: The germline gene is not matched at one end of the junction; a read error may be the cause. The genes are TRBV13 and TRBJ1-4, with D possibly TRBD1 on 6 matching bases. CDR1 is PRHDT and CDR2 is FYEKMQ in the germline V gene (reference sequence). CDR3 length equals 17 residues. DNA of the CDR3: TGTGCCAGCAGCACCAAGACAGGACTAGCAACAAATGAAAAACCGTTTTTT. It yields the protein CASSTKTGLATNEKPFF.

In this sample, this clonotype turned up many times. The chain joins TRBV7-6 to TRBJ2-3; 8 nucleotides align to TRBD1. V shed 3 bases, J shed 6 bases, and the junction held 17 bases outside the gene matches. This CDR3 region has 18 residues. Germline V gene data show CDR1 as SGHVS and CDR2 as FNYEAQ. CDR3: CASSLSRGQGNRWDTQYF. The CDR3 DNA reads as TGTGCCAGCAGCTTGAGCAGGGGGCAGGGAAATCGTTGGGATACGCAGTATTTT.

Concerning this clonotype: The junction does not match germline at one end; this may be a read error. This chain links TRBV7-9 with TRBJ2-7, with TRBD2 matching 8 bases. Germline assignment: CDR1 SEHNR and CDR2 FQNEAQ (reference sequence). The CDR3 runs to 18 residues. The DNA of the CDR3 is TGCGCCAGCAGCCCAACCCCGGGACCAGCGGGAGTAGCCTACGAGCAGTACTTC. It translates to CASSPTPGPAGVAYEQYF. Using reference TRBV7-9 and TRBJ2-7 for the parts outside the CDR3, the full variable domain is DTGVSQNPRHKITKRGQNVTFRCDPISEHNRLYWYRQTLGQGPEFLTYFQNEAQLEKSRLLSDRFSAERPKGSFSTLEIQRTEQGDSAMYLCASSPTPGPAGVAYEQYFGPGTRLTVT.

Comments on this clonotype: The junction departs from germline at one end; a sequencing error may be responsible. This chain uses TRBV12-3 or TRBV12-4 with TRBJ2-3; D might be TRBD2 (5 bases). The CDR3 extends over 14 amino acids. As DNA, the CDR3 is TGTGCCAGCGGTTTAGGTCGGGAAACAGATACGCAGTATTTT. Residues: CASGLGRETDTQYF.

A note on this clonotype: The CDR3 ends on some other residue instead of the conserved phenylalanine or tryptophan, so this is likely a read error. The V call is TRBV10-3, the J call TRBJ2-2; D might be TRBD1 (6 bases). The CDR3 sequence is 15 residues long. Germline lookup yields CDR1 ENHRY and CDR2 SYGVKD. This CDR3 is CAFSDLKGETGELFL. In nucleotides, the CDR3 is TGTGCCTTCAGTGACCTCAAGGGGGAAACCGGGGAGCTGTTTTTA.

The rearrangement uses TRBV30 and TRBJ2-7; possible D gene TRBD2, 6 bases. V dropped 2 bases and J dropped 3 bases, with 14 bases sitting between them. The germline V gene has CDR1 GTSNPN and CDR2 SVGIG (reference sequence). The length of the CDR3 is 14 residues. The CDR3 sequence is CAWSFGGDDYEQYF. CDR3 DNA sequence: TGTGCCTGGAGTTTCGGCGGGGACGACTACGAGCAGTACTTC.

This clonotype was recorded many times. The DNA of the CDR3 is TGTGCCAGCACCCCCTCCTTTGGGGTTAAGGAGCAGTACTTC. Protein product: CASTPSFGVKEQYF. The genes are TRBV6-5 and TRBJ2-7, with D unclear. This CDR3 spans 14 amino acids. Germline CDR1 reads MNHEY; CDR2 reads SVGAGI. Trimming cost V 7 bases and J 7 bases, with 20 bases left between them.

This clonotype showed up many times. The genes are TRBV20-1 and TRBJ1-6; no clear D gene. Trimming pared 5 bases from V and 14 bases from J, leaving 19 bases between. Per the germline V gene, CDR1 is DFQATT and CDR2 is SNEGSKA (reference sequence). The CDR3 spans 13 residues. The CDR3 coding sequence is TGCAGTGCTCCTATTTCCCTCGGCAGAACCCTCCACTTT. It translates to CSAPISLGRTLHF.

The sample holds many counts of this clonotype. The chain has TRBV5-1 and TRBJ2-7, with no clear D. The CDR3 has 13 residues. Trimming shortened V by 4 bases and J by 1 base, and 9 bases separated the two germline ends. Germline CDR1 is SGHRS and CDR2 is YFSETQ. The CDR3 region has the DNA TGCGCCAGCAGCCTTGCCACTTCCTACGAGCAGTACTTC. It is translated as CASSLATSYEQYF.

This clonotype was counted at least ten times. V usage is TRBV7-8 and J usage is TRBJ2-7, with D tentatively TRBD2 (5 bases). V was pared by 2 bases and J by 1 base, with 9 bases between. In germline, CDR1 is SGHVS, CDR2 FQNEAQ. CDR3 size: 14 residues. CDR3 coding DNA: TGTGCCAGCAGCTTATTAGCGATGTCCTACGAGCAGTACTTC. It translates to CASSLLAMSYEQYF. The full variable domain, with the rest looked up from reference TRBV7-8 and TRBJ2-7, is GAGVSQSPRYKVAKRGQDVALRCDPISGHVSLFWYQQALGQGPEFLTYFQNEAQLDKSGLPSDRFFAERPEGSVSTLKIQRTQQEDSAVYLCASSLLAMSYEQYFGPGTRLTVT.

V and J are TRBV2 and TRBJ2-5; TRBD1 aligns across 11 bases. The CDR3 sequence is 14 residues long. CDR1 is SNHLY, CDR2 FYNNEI, per germline. V gave up 1 base and J gave up 10 bases; unmatched junction bases: 5. CDR3 residues: CASSEGDRGLGQYF. The CDR3 nucleotides are TGTGCCAGCAGTGAAGGGGACAGGGGGTTAGGCCAGTACTTC.

The rearrangement joins TRBV10-3 to TRBJ1-2; TRBD1 might be the D (5 bases). V shed 0 bases and J shed 8 bases, with 10 bases lying between them. The germline CDR1 and CDR2 sequences are ENHRY and SYGVKD. This CDR3 is built from 13 residues. The CDR3 region is CAISESQGSGYTF. CDR3 DNA: TGTGCCATCAGTGAGTCCCAGGGCAGCGGCTACACCTTC.

This clonotype has at least ten counts. The chain employs TRBV6-5 and TRBJ2-5, with 10 bases aligning to TRBD2. With V trimmed by 7 bases and J by 5 bases, 10 bases remained unmatched. This CDR3 is 15 amino acids long. Germline V gene sequence: CDR1 MNHEY, CDR2 SVGAGI. The CDR3 DNA follows: TGTGCCAGCAATGGTAGCGGGAGGTCCAGGGAGACCCAGTACTTC. This gives the protein CASNGSGRSRETQYF.